One and the same sample provided the 23 T cell receptor beta chains below, sequenced in a study of Graves' ophthalmopathy and Graves' hyperthyroidism. RNA served as the template for amplifying TCR beta CDR3 regions. Second-round multiplex PCR came after first-round RT-PCR with HTBI primers. TCRdb re-called the multiplex PCR reads with MiXCR, one entry per CDR3 protein. This sample has 400,000 or so distinct CDR3 sequences; roughly a sixth occur once, and the top ten carry roughly 2.6%. The sequencing input was peripheral blood. The receptors stem from an adult woman with stable Graves' hyperthyroidism.

This clonotype appeared many times. This chain uses TRBV28 with TRBJ1-6, with 7 bases that match TRBD1. This CDR3 is built from 18 residues. Germline CDR1 and CDR2: MDHEN and SYDVKM. V lost 5 bases and J lost 10; bases outside the gene matches: 20. The DNA of the CDR3 is TGTGCCAGCAGTCTGCGGGACAGAAGCTCCCTTTGGGGGTCACCCCTCCACTTT. This sequence encodes CASSLRDRSSLWGSPLHF.

There are many counts of this clonotype. V gene TRBV29-1 combines with J gene TRBJ2-7, with 7 bases matching TRBD2. J lost 1 base, V lost 6 bases, and 9 bases had no gene match. CDR1 and CDR2 from the germline V gene are SQVTM and ANQGSEA. This CDR3 has 14 amino acids. CDR3 in DNA: TGCAGCGTGTTAGGGAGGGCCTCATCCTACGAGCAGTACTTC. It specifies CSVLGRASSYEQYF.

This clonotype was seen at least ten times. The chain uses TRBV30 and TRBJ1-1; 8 bases line up with TRBD1. Per the germline V gene, CDR1 is GTSNPN and CDR2 is SVGIG (reference sequence). V was pared by 2 bases and J by 3 bases, with 11 bases of the junction left unmatched. The CDR3 spans 16 residues. CDR3 sequence: CAWSRGRGLGDTEAFF. CDR3 nucleotide sequence: TGTGCCTGGAGTCGGGGCAGGGGGCTCGGGGACACTGAAGCTTTCTTT.

This clonotype has at least ten counts. This chain's CDR3 is CASSLGEAPFYEQYF. As DNA, the CDR3 is TGCGCCAGCAGCTTAGGAGAAGCGCCATTCTACGAGCAGTACTTC. This chain links TRBV5-1 with TRBJ2-7, with no clear D. V gave up 2 bases and J gave up 3 bases, with 15 bases separating them. This CDR3 region has 15 residues. Germline CDR1 is SGHRS and CDR2 is YFSETQ.

This clonotype was observed many times. This may come from a read error, since a much larger clone is one base off. V and J are TRBV19 and TRBJ1-2; 8 bases align to TRBD1. The CDR3 has 13 residues. With 6 bases clipped from V and 3 bases from J, the junction kept 3 bases outside the gene matches. Per germline, CDR1 LNHDA and CDR2 SQIVND (reference sequence). CDR3 residues: CASRGQADYGYTF. The CDR3 bases are TGTGCCAGTAGGGGACAGGCTGACTATGGCTACACCTTC.

This clonotype was found a few times. With a much larger clone just one base away, this may be a read error. The chain has TRBV5-1 and TRBJ2-7; D not resolved. Germline CDR1 reads SGHRS; CDR2 reads YFSETQ. The CDR3 has 14 amino acids. The CDR3 nucleotides are TGCGCCAACAGCTTGTCCCCTAGCTCCTACGAGCAGTACTTC. This gives the protein CANSLSPSSYEQYF.

The genes are TRBV2 and TRBJ2-2, with 7 bases that match TRBD2. CDR1 is SNHLY and CDR2 is FYNNEI in the germline V gene. Losses at the gene ends were 2 bases for V and 4 bases for J; bases not matched to a gene: 7. The CDR3 runs 16 residues. The CDR3 protein is CASSETEAGVTGELFF. The CDR3 DNA follows: TGTGCCAGCAGTGAAACAGAGGCGGGAGTCACCGGGGAGCTGTTTTTT.

This clonotype was recorded at least ten times. The chain is built from TRBV12-3 or TRBV12-4 and TRBJ2-5, with TRBD2 matching over 9 bases. The CDR3 is 15 amino acids. V lost 5 bases to trimming and J lost 0 bases; unmatched junction nucleotides: 4. CDR3: CASSLLAGYQETQYF. The CDR3 region has the DNA TGTGCCAGCAGTCTTCTAGCGGGATACCAAGAGACCCAGTACTTC.

This clonotype was counted at least ten times. This chain joins TRBV7-2 and TRBJ2-7; 7 bases map to TRBD1. Germline V CDR1 and CDR2: SGHTA, FQGNSA. This CDR3 is built from 16 residues. Trimming removed 4 bases from V and 9 bases from J; junction bases left unmatched: 18. The CDR3 reads CASSSIRRDRGPRQYF. CDR3 in DNA: TGTGCCAGCAGCTCTATCCGAAGGGACAGAGGCCCTCGGCAGTACTTC.

Details on this clonotype: Since a much larger clone is just one base distant, this may be a read error. This rearrangement joins TRBV11-2 to TRBJ1-6, with TRBD1 as a possible D gene (5 bases). Germline V lookup: CDR1 SGHAT, CDR2 FQNNGV. This CDR3 has 15 amino acids. Trimming took off 5 bases at V and 10 bases at J, with 18 bases between the two ends. The CDR3, as DNA: TGTGCCAGCAGCCAACCCGGGGCAGGGCGCTCACCCCTCCACTTT. Its translation: CASSQPGAGRSPLHF.

This clonotype has only a few counts. J is TRBJ2-5 and V is TRBV5-1; TRBD1 is a possible D gene (7 bases). CDR1 and CDR2 from the germline V gene are SGHRS and YFSETQ. Trimming shortened V by 1 base and J by 3 bases, and 13 bases separated the two germline ends. This CDR3 contains 15 residues. CDR3 in DNA: TGCGCCAGCAGCTTGTCCCCAGGGGGGAAAGAGACCCAGTACTTC. Protein product: CASSLSPGGKETQYF.

The sample holds many counts of this clonotype. The rearrangement joins TRBV10-3 to TRBJ2-5; 7 bases map to TRBD1. The V gene end was trimmed by 10 bases and the J gene end by 0 bases; junction bases not matched to a gene: 11. Germline CDR1 and CDR2: ENHRY and SYGVKD. The CDR3 runs to 15 residues. The CDR3 DNA sequence: TGTGCCACAGCCGGAAGGGACAGTAACCAAGAGACCCAGTACTTC. This codes for CATAGRDSNQETQYF.

In its sample, this clonotype was seen many times. The rearrangement uses TRBV18 and TRBJ1-1, with 7 bases matching TRBD1. CDR1 and CDR2 (germline): KGHSH, LQKENI. Trimming at V came to 3 bases and at J to 8 bases, leaving 12 bases not matched to a gene. The CDR3 has 15 residues. CDR3 sequence (DNA): TGTGCCAGCTCACCCTCGGGACAGACCGTTTTGGAAGCTTTCTTT. Protein product: CASSPSGQTVLEAFF.

The V and J genes are TRBV5-1 and TRBJ2-7; D remains unclear. This CDR3 region has 12 residues. CDR1 is SGHRS, CDR2 YFSETQ, per germline. Trimming removed 4 bases at V and 6 bases at J, with 11 bases between. The CDR3 loop is CASSRLGSEQYF. In DNA form, the CDR3 reads TGCGCCAGCAGCCGTTTGGGCAGCGAGCAGTACTTC.

The rearrangement joins TRBV3-1 to TRBJ2-2, with a possible D match to TRBD2 (7 bases). The CDR3 contains 14 residues. Per germline, CDR1 LGHDT and CDR2 YNNKEL (reference sequence). Trimming cost V 5 bases and J 6 bases, with 13 bases left between them. CDR3 DNA: TGTGCCAGCAGCGCCGGAGGGGGGGCCGGGGAGCTGTTTTTT. Its translation is CASSAGGGAGELFF.

The chain links TRBV12-3 or TRBV12-4 to TRBJ1-5; a weak D match, TRBD1 (5 bases). V shed 2 bases and J shed 1 base, with 9 bases lying between them. The CDR3 spans 15 residues. CDR3 loop: CASSLREGSNQPQHF. The CDR3, as DNA: TGTGCCAGCAGTTTACGGGAGGGGAGCAATCAGCCCCAGCATTTT.

This clonotype was recorded at least ten times. This rearrangement joins TRBV28 to TRBJ1-3; tentative D call: TRBD1 (5 bases). V was pared by 7 bases and J by 1 base, with 14 bases between. Germline loops: CDR1 MDHEN, CDR2 SYDVKM. The CDR3 contains 15 residues. This CDR3 is CASTPTRGSGNTIYF. CDR3 coding DNA: TGTGCCAGCACCCCGACGCGGGGGTCTGGAAACACCATATATTTT. Based on the CDR3 plus reference TRBV28 and TRBJ1-3, the full variable domain is DVKVTQSSRYLVKRTGEKVFLECVQDMDHENMFWYRQDPGLGLRLIYFSYDVKMKEKGDIPEGYSVSREKKERFSLILESASTNQTSMYLCASTPTRGSGNTIYFGEGSWLTVV.

This clonotype was picked up a small number of times. V and J are TRBV20-1 and TRBJ1-3, with D tentatively TRBD1 (5 bases). The CDR3 runs 16 residues. Per the germline V gene, CDR1 is DFQATT and CDR2 is SNEGSKA (reference sequence). V lost 0 bases, J lost 0 bases, and 12 bases lay in between. The chain's CDR3 is CSARDGGGVSGNTIYF. The DNA for the CDR3 is TGCAGTGCTAGAGATGGGGGGGGGGTCTCTGGAAACACCATATATTTT.

The gene calls are TRBV30 and TRBJ2-2; either TRBD1 or TRBD2 may supply D (5 bases each). CDR3 length: 17 residues. Germline CDR1 reads GTSNPN; CDR2 reads SVGIG (reference sequence). The V end was cut by 5 bases, the J end by 7 bases, with 26 bases between. As DNA, the CDR3 is TGTGCCTGGCCCTCCAGCCTCCTATCCTGGGGGAGCGGGGAGCTGTTTTTT. This gives the protein CAWPSSLLSWGSGELFF.

The sample holds many counts of this clonotype. The chain uses TRBV6-2 or TRBV6-3 and TRBJ1-2, with 7 positions matching TRBD1. Germline V gene sequence: CDR1 MNHEY, CDR2 SVGEGT. V lost 5 bases and J lost 8; bases outside the gene matches: 5. CDR3 length: 12 residues. The CDR3 loop reads CASSVRDSGYTF. The CDR3 DNA reads as TGTGCCAGCAGTGTCCGGGACAGCGGCTACACCTTC.

The table lists this clonotype with many counts. This chain joins TRBV28 and TRBJ2-4; D remains unclear. Germline lookup yields CDR1 MDHEN and CDR2 SYDVKM. The CDR3 is 16 residues long. V was cut by 5 bases and J by 0 bases, with 14 bases left in between. The CDR3 region is CASSPAGRLAKNIQYF. The CDR3 bases are TGTGCCAGCAGTCCAGCCGGACGGCTAGCCAAAAACATTCAGTACTTC.

The V gene is TRBV29-1, the J gene TRBJ2-7; D remains unclear. Germline V gives CDR1 SQVTM, CDR2 ANQGSEA. CDR3 size: 8 residues. Trimming removed 8 bases from V and 2 bases from J, with 1 base in between. The CDR3 spells CSTYEQYF. In nucleotides, the CDR3 is TGCAGCACCTACGAGCAGTACTTC.

This clonotype was detected ten times or more. The CDR3 region is CASSSALSTDRATEAFF. CDR3 nucleotide sequence: TGCGCCAGCAGCTCGGCCCTTTCTACCGACAGGGCAACTGAAGCTTTCTTT. The V gene is TRBV5-1, the J gene TRBJ1-1, with 7 bases fitting TRBD1. Germline trimming cut 3 bases from V and 5 bases from J; bases unmatched to any gene: 16. Germline values: CDR1 SGHRS, CDR2 YFSETQ. This CDR3 has 17 amino acids.